These T cell receptor beta chains were read from a single sample in a study of control samples from healthy donors and cancer patients. Assay: immunoSEQ multiplex PCR; the TCRdb copy retains only in-frame clones and omits some. The sample shows under 300,000 clones, almost 85% of them seen only once. The sequencing input was PBMCs. Every receptor here comes from a woman in her sixties with lung cancer. The CDR3 runs from the conserved cysteine through the conserved F or W. The D gene is left open where the match is weak. Clone size is stated in some rows and not others, as once, few, many or a class when expanded.

>-|-|TRBV7-9|TRBJ2-2
CASSSHDGRNGELFF
TGTGCCAGCAGCTCCCATGACGGGAGAAACGGGGAGCTGTTTTTT
>-|-|TRBV6-5|TRBJ1-3
CASGRGTSGNTIYF
TGTGCCAGTGGTAGAGGGACCTCTGGAAACACCATATATTTT
>-|TRBD2|TRBV5-1|TRBJ2-7
CASSLGAGGGTYEQYF
TGCGCCAGCAGCTTGGGGGCGGGAGGCGGTACCTACGAGCAGTACTTC
>-|-|TRBV13|TRBJ1-6
CASSLGSNSPLHF
TGTGCCAGCAGCTTAGGATCGAATTCACCCCTCCACTTT
>-|TRBD1|TRBV2|TRBJ2-2
CASSNRDRGRVGELFF
TGTGCCAGCAGTAACCGGGACAGGGGGCGGGTAGGGGAGCTGTTTTTT
>many|TRBD1|TRBV27|TRBJ1-5
CASRTGRVSNQPQHF
TGTGCCAGCAGGACAGGGAGGGTTAGCAATCAGCCCCAGCATTTT
>-|-|TRBV5-1|TRBJ2-5
CASSPGTSQETQYF
TGCGCCAGCAGCCCCGGTACTTCTCAAGAGACCCAGTACTTC
>few|TRBD1|TRBV9|TRBJ2-1
CASSDRTGWNEQFF
TGTGCCAGCAGCGACAGGACAGGGTGGAATGAGCAGTTCTTC
>-|TRBD1|TRBV7-8|TRBJ1-1
CASSLEGTVNTEAFF
TGTGCCAGCAGCTTAGAGGGGACAGTGAACACTGAAGCTTTCTTT
>-|-|TRBV5-6|TRBJ1-1
CASSSPGGVLNTEAFF
TGTGCCAGCAGCTCCCCGGGGGGTGTTCTGAACACTGAAGCTTTCTTT
>-|-|TRBV6-1|TRBJ1-1
CASSEAAGVTEAFF
TGTGCCAGCAGTGAAGCTGCAGGGGTAACTGAAGCTTTCTTT
>few|-|TRBV11-2|TRBJ2-1
CASSSNDQSYNEQFF
TGTGCCAGCAGCTCTAACGACCAATCCTACAATGAGCAGTTCTTC
>-|-|TRBV3-1/TRBV3-2|TRBJ2-5
CASSQSETQETQYF
TGTGCCAGCAGCCAAAGCGAGACTCAGGAGACCCAGTACTTC
>-|-|TRBV6-1|TRBJ2-7
CASSEGVGGLAYEQYF
TGTGCCAGCAGTGAAGGGGTTGGTGGGCTAGCGTACGAGCAGTACTTC
>-|TRBD2|TRBV7-3|TRBJ2-2
CASSPGGWGDSTGELFF
TGTGCCAGCAGCCCCGGGGGGTGGGGCGATAGTACCGGGGAGCTGTTTTTT
>-|-|TRBV6-6|TRBJ1-2
CASSDQGSYGYTF
TGTGCCAGCAGTGACCAGGGCTCCTATGGCTACACCTTC
>-|-|TRBV9|TRBJ1-4
CASSGDRRGDNEKLFF
TGTGCCAGCAGCGGCGACAGGAGGGGAGATAATGAAAAACTGTTTTTT
>-|-|TRBV11-2|TRBJ2-6
CASSLGAGANVLTF
TGTGCCAGCAGCTTAGGGGCCGGGGCCAACGTCCTGACTTTC
>-|-|TRBV5-3|TRBJ1-2
CARKPDLSGYTF
TGTGCCAGGAAACCGGATCTCAGTGGCTACACCTTC
>-|TRBD1|TRBV13|TRBJ2-7
CASTPGQGVSGYEQYF
TGTGCCAGCACCCCGGGACAGGGCGTTTCGGGTTACGAGCAGTACTTC
>once|TRBD2|TRBV7-3|TRBJ2-5
CASSLMASGSTYQETQYF
TGTGCCAGCAGCTTAATGGCTAGCGGGAGTACGTACCAAGAGACCCAGTACTTC
>-|TRBD1|TRBV28|TRBJ1-6
CASSFRGRRWSPLHF
TGTGCCAGCAGTTTTAGGGGGCGAAGGTGGTCACCCCTCCACTTT
>-|TRBD1|TRBV6-1|TRBJ1-5
CASSRGQGGQPQHF
TGTGCCAGCAGCCGGGGACAGGGGGGTCAGCCCCAGCATTTT
>-|-|TRBV3-1/TRBV3-2|TRBJ2-1
CASSQDAGNEQFF
TGTGCCAGCAGCCAAGATGCGGGGAATGAGCAGTTCTTC
>-|TRBD1|TRBV11-2|TRBJ2-2
CASSFLTGQTTGELFF
TGTGCCAGCAGCTTCCTTACGGGACAGACCACCGGGGAGCTGTTTTTT
>once|-|TRBV7-2|TRBJ1-1
CASSLEEVTEAFF
TGTGCCAGCAGCTTAGAAGAAGTCACTGAAGCTTTCTTT
>few|-|TRBV5-1|TRBJ1-5
CASSLGGPRTPQHF
TGCGCCAGCAGCTTGGGTGGACCCCGAACGCCCCAGCATTTT
>-|-|TRBV2|TRBJ2-4
CASSESLANIQYF
TGTGCCAGCAGTGAGTCTCTAGCTAACATTCAGTACTTC
>-|-|TRBV5-1|TRBJ2-5
CASKVDSTQETQYF
TGCGCCAGCAAAGTGGACAGCACTCAAGAGACCCAGTACTTC
>-|-|TRBV30|TRBJ1-2
CAWAGTRGGGYTF
TGTGCCTGGGCCGGGACCAGGGGCGGTGGCTACACCTTC
>-|-|TRBV11-2|TRBJ2-5
CASSPLQETQYF
TGTGCCAGCAGCCCCCTCCAAGAGACCCAGTACTTC
>-|-|TRBV6-5|TRBJ2-2
CASIKRDPPGELFF
TGTGCCAGCATCAAACGGGACCCTCCCGGGGAGCTGTTTTTT
>-|-|TRBV7-8|TRBJ1-2
CASSLGLAGNYGYTF
TGTGCCAGCAGCCTAGGACTGGCAGGGAACTATGGCTACACCTTC
>-|-|TRBV9|TRBJ2-2
CASSVDGGELFF
TGTGCCAGCAGCGTAGATGGCGGGGAGCTGTTTTTT
>-|-|TRBV28|TRBJ1-1
CASSFFREGGSTEAFF
TGTGCCAGCAGTTTTTTCAGGGAAGGAGGGAGCACTGAAGCTTTCTTT
>-|-|TRBV5-6|TRBJ1-1
CASSLSRMNTEAFF
TGTGCCAGCAGCTTGTCTAGAATGAACACTGAAGCTTTCTTT
>-|-|TRBV6-5|TRBJ1-3
CASDGTNSGNTIYF
TGTGCCAGCGATGGGACAAACTCTGGAAACACCATATATTTT
>-|-|TRBV11-2|TRBJ2-2
CASSLGMAANTGELFF
TGTGCCAGCAGCTTAGGGATGGCCGCAAACACCGGGGAGCTGTTTTTT
>-|-|TRBV2|TRBJ2-1
CASQAYNEQFF
TGTGCCAGCCAAGCCTACAATGAGCAGTTCTTC
>-|-|TRBV5-4|TRBJ2-3
CASSFPHATTDTQYF
TGTGCCAGCAGCTTCCCTCATGCCACCACAGATACGCAGTATTTT
>-|-|TRBV28|TRBJ2-7
CASSLGLYEQYF
TGTGCCAGCAGTTTAGGGTTGTACGAGCAGTACTTC
>-|-|TRBV19|TRBJ2-5
CASSIGALGGTQYF
TGTGCCAGTAGTATAGGGGCCCTAGGAGGGACCCAGTACTTC
>-|-|TRBV6-5|TRBJ2-3
CASKEGAGGDTQYF
TGTGCCAGCAAGGAGGGGGCCGGGGGAGATACGCAGTATTTT
>-|-|TRBV3-1/TRBV3-2|TRBJ2-1
CASSPRTGRDEQFF
TGTGCCAGCAGCCCGAGGACAGGGAGGGATGAGCAGTTCTTC
>-|-|TRBV9|TRBJ2-5
CASSVGTAYQETQYF
TGTGCCAGCAGCGTCGGGACGGCGTACCAAGAGACCCAGTACTTC
>-|-|TRBV5-3|TRBJ2-3
CAKAGGNRTDTQYF
TGTGCCAAGGCGGGCGGGAACCGCACAGATACGCAGTATTTT
>-|-|TRBV28|TRBJ2-4
CASSSADVKNIQYF
TGTGCCAGCAGTTCGGCGGACGTGAAAAACATTCAGTACTTC
>-|TRBD2|TRBV2|TRBJ2-6
CASSAQGLAGVGANVLTF
TGTGCCAGCAGTGCACAGGGTCTAGCGGGAGTTGGGGCCAACGTCCTGACTTTC
>once|TRBD1|TRBV24-1|TRBJ2-5
CATSDPGQYQETQYF
TGTGCCACCAGTGACCCGGGACAGTACCAAGAGACCCAGTACTTC
>-|TRBD1|TRBV3-1/TRBV3-2|TRBJ1-1
CASNQGDREAFF
TGTGCCAGCAACCAAGGGGACAGGGAAGCTTTCTTT
>-|TRBD1|TRBV30|TRBJ1-4
CAWSVQTGVNEKLFF
TGTGCCTGGAGTGTCCAGACAGGGGTTAATGAAAAACTGTTTTTT
>-|TRBD1|TRBV20-1|TRBJ1-1
CSASKGGVNTEAFF
TGCAGTGCTAGTAAAGGGGGCGTGAACACTGAAGCTTTCTTT
>-|-|TRBV15|TRBJ1-4
CATSRDLTNEKLFF
TGTGCCACCAGCAGAGATCTAACTAATGAAAAACTGTTTTTT
>-|-|TRBV5-1|TRBJ1-1
CASSFWPGLEETEAFF
TGCGCCAGCAGCTTCTGGCCGGGCCTCGAGGAAACTGAAGCTTTCTTT
>-|TRBD2|TRBV5-1|TRBJ2-1
CASSLQLAEEDEQFF
TGCGCCAGCAGCTTGCAACTAGCGGAGGAGGATGAGCAGTTCTTC
>-|-|TRBV18|TRBJ2-7
CASSPGQAGYEQYF
TGTGCCAGCTCACCTGGGCAGGCAGGCTACGAGCAGTACTTC
>-|-|TRBV27|TRBJ1-1
CASSSRSWDTEAFF
TGTGCCAGCAGTAGCAGGAGTTGGGACACTGAAGCTTTCTTT
>few|-|TRBV19|TRBJ1-3
CASSRELRGNTIYF
TGTGCCAGTTCTCGGGAGTTGAGAGGAAACACCATATATTTT
>-|TRBD1|TRBV11-2|TRBJ2-7
CASSSWTGSYEQYF
TGTGCCAGCAGCTCCTGGACAGGGTCCTACGAGCAGTACTTC